The next 2 T cell receptor beta chains were all read from a single sample in a study of Graves' ophthalmopathy and Graves' hyperthyroidism. Researchers took RNA transcripts and amplified TCR beta CDR3 regions from them. Investigators did first-round RT-PCR with HTBI primers, then second-round multiplex PCR. Each CDR3 protein is one row after TCRdb ran MiXCR on the multiplex PCR reads. The sample comprises a few hundred thousand distinct CDR3 sequences, under 45% of which are singletons, and 4% to 5% rests with the top ten. Input material: peripheral blood or thyroid tissue (not recorded which). Every receptor here comes from an adult man with Graves' hyperthyroidism.

V gene TRBV6-6 combines with J gene TRBJ2-3; D is undetermined. The CDR3 sequence is 12 residues long. V shed 2 bases and J shed 5 bases, with 5 bases lying between them. CDR1 and CDR2 (germline): MNHNY, SVGAGI (reference sequence). CDR3 bases: TGTGCCAGCAGTTACCCCGGAGATACGCAGTATTTT. Residues: CASSYPGDTQYF.

This clonotype came up many times. J is TRBJ1-6 and V is TRBV6-5, with D hard to call. The V gene lost 5 bases and the J gene lost 9 bases, with 17 bases spanning the gap. The germline V gene encodes CDR1 MNHEY and CDR2 SVGAGI. This CDR3 comprises 15 residues. CDR3 amino acids: CASSEQSAKGSPLHF. The CDR3 region has the DNA TGTGCCAGCAGTGAACAGTCTGCGAAGGGTTCACCCCTCCACTTT.